This T cell receptor beta chain was recorded in a study of preoperative IRX-2 immunotherapy in early breast cancer. Specified treatment: preoperative locoregional IRX-2 cytokine immunotherapy. Preoperative locoregional IRX-2 cytokine immunotherapy was tested in the phase Ib source study. TCRdb keeps only in-frame clones here, not all; method: immunoSEQ multiplex PCR. The sample shows over 20,000 clones, about 81% of them seen only once. Trimming removed 2 bases at V and 4 bases at J, with 5 bases between. Germline V gene data show CDR1 as GTSNPN and CDR2 as SVGIG (reference sequence). The CDR3 is made up of 11 amino acids.

The source of this sequence is a human donor with breast cancer. The rearrangement joins TRBV30 to TRBJ1-1; D remains ambiguous. The sequences come from lymph node tissue, collected after IRX-2 immunotherapy. CDR3 DNA: TGTGCCTGGAGTTTTGGCACTGAAGCTTTCTTT. Amino acids: CAWSFGTEAFF.